These 25 T cell receptor beta chains share one sample of origin, sequenced in a study of T cells in women clearing cervical HPV infection. TCRdb's copy holds only in-frame clones and misses some; the assay was immunoSEQ multiplex PCR. Recorded for this sample: about 30,000 clones. Sequenced material: blood buffy coat. The receptors were gathered from a woman aged 18 to 69 with a cervical HPV16 infection that either progressed to CIN3+ or cleared (not recorded which).

For this clone: From the germline J gene comes the end of the CDR3, since the read stops 3 residues before it. The chain uses TRBV7-6 and TRBJ1-2; D may be TRBD1 (6 bases). CDR1 SGHVS and CDR2 FNYEAQ come from the germline V gene. This CDR3 contains 15 residues. V was cut by 1 base and J by 3 bases, with 12 bases left in between. CDR3 residues: CASSLDGGADYGYTF. The covered CDR3 bases are TGTGCCAGCAGCTTAGATGGGGGGGCTGACTATGGC.

CDR3 in amino acids: CASSPGGGPYEYTF. CDR3 DNA (partial): TGTGCCAGCTCACCGGGAGGGGGACCCTACGAG. The chain has TRBV18 and TRBJ1-2, with D maybe TRBD1 (6 bases). The read comes to an end 3 residues before the CDR3 does, leaving the germline J gene to fill in the end. This CDR3 comprises 14 residues. Germline lookup yields CDR1 KGHSH and CDR2 LQKENI.

Notes on this clone: The read finishes 3 residues shy of the CDR3 end, and the germline J gene is used to complete it. The V call is TRBV18, the J call TRBJ1-1, with D uncertain. V shed 3 bases and J shed 1 base, with 24 bases lying between them. Germline CDR1 reads KGHSH; CDR2 reads LQKENI. This CDR3 is 19 amino acids long. The CDR3 region is CASSPNEGLAEPKNTEAFF. CDR3 DNA (partial): TGTGCCAGCTCACCGAATGAAGGGCTGGCAGAACCAAAGAACACTGAA.

Considering frequency, this clone is medium-sized (0.01 to 0.1%). The CDR3 goes on 3 residues after the read ends, and that part is filled in from the germline J gene. The V call is TRBV18, the J call TRBJ1-4, with D perhaps TRBD1 (5 bases). Germline values: CDR1 KGHSH, CDR2 LQKENI. Trimming cost V 3 bases and J 7 bases, with 9 bases left between them. CDR3 length equals 13 residues. The CDR3 sequence is CASSPGRGEKLFF. The DNA read from the CDR3 is TGTGCCAGCTCACCCGGGAGGGGTGAAAAA.

Regarding this clone: The CDR3 goes on 3 residues after the read ends, and that part is filled in from the germline J gene. V usage is TRBV7-6 and J usage is TRBJ1-6, with a weak D call TRBD1 (5 bases). This CDR3 spans 17 amino acids. CDR1 is SGHVS and CDR2 is FNYEAQ in the germline V gene. The V gene lost 5 bases and the J gene lost 7 bases, with 21 bases spanning the gap. CDR3 in amino acids: CASSPVQLIGANSPLHF. The CDR3 DNA, read in part, is TGTGCCAGCAGCCCGGTCCAGTTAATAGGGGCGAATTCACCC.

As to this clone: The sequence runs out 3 residues before the end of the CDR3; the remainder is reconstructed from the germline J gene. This chain links TRBV13 with TRBJ2-3; TRBD2 matches 14 bases. The CDR3 contains 16 residues. Germline loops: CDR1 PRHDT, CDR2 FYEKMQ (reference sequence). With 3 bases clipped from V and 4 bases from J, the junction kept 3 bases outside the gene matches. CDR3 amino acids: CASSFRLAGGPDTQYF. The CDR3 bases that were read are TGTGCCAGCAGCTTTCGACTAGCGGGGGGGCCAGATACG.

Regarding this clone: The observed sequence ends 3 residues before the CDR3 terminus, with the missing tail filled in from the germline J gene. The chain couples TRBV11-2 to TRBJ1-2; weak D call: TRBD1 (5 bases). CDR1 and CDR2 (germline): SGHAT, FQNNGV. The ends were cut back, 5 bases at V and 7 bases at J, with 8 bases in the middle. This CDR3 region has 11 residues. The sequenced CDR3 bases are TGTGCCAGCAGCCAAGGGGTTGGC. It codes for CASSQGVG. The CDR3 reads in full as CASSQGVGYTF.

For this clone: The read ends 3 residues before the CDR3 terminus; that terminus is restored from the germline J gene. The rearrangement links TRBV11-2 to TRBJ2-3; possibly TRBD1 for D (5 bases). Germline V gene data show CDR1 as SGHAT and CDR2 as FQNNGV. The CDR3 extends over 12 amino acids. Incomplete CDR3 DNA: TGTGCCAGCAGCTTAGTTCAGGGAACG. It encodes CASSLVQGT. The entire CDR3 is CASSLVQGTQYF.

A remark on this clone: The CDR3 is cut off 3 residues early in the read; its end comes from the germline J gene. The V call is TRBV20-1, the J call TRBJ2-1; the match to TRBD2 covers 7 bases. The CDR3 contains 14 residues. The trim removed 1 base at V and 5 bases at J, leaving 5 bases unmatched. Per germline, CDR1 DFQATT and CDR2 SNEGSKA (reference sequence). The sequenced part of the CDR3 DNA is TGCAGTGCTAGAGTGGCGGGACTACACAATGAG. Protein: CSARVAGLHNE. The whole CDR3 region reads CSARVAGLHNEQFF.

Points on this clone: The read finishes 3 residues shy of the CDR3 end, and the germline J gene is used to complete it. V and J are TRBV30 and TRBJ2-5, with D possibly being TRBD1 (7 bases). CDR1 and CDR2 (germline): GTSNPN, SVGIG (reference sequence). This CDR3 spans 18 amino acids. The germline V and J ends were trimmed by 0 bases and 2 bases, with 22 bases remaining between them. CDR3 region: CAWSVLPPRGVSQETQYF. The part of the CDR3 DNA that was read is TGTGCCTGGAGTGTACTTCCGCCCAGGGGGGTTAGTCAAGAGACC.

Notes on this clone: The CDR3 goes on 3 residues after the read ends, and that part is filled in from the germline J gene. The chain joins TRBV5-1 to TRBJ2-3; 9 nucleotides align to TRBD2. The germline V gene encodes CDR1 SGHRS and CDR2 YFSETQ. V lost 1 base to trimming and J lost 7 bases; unmatched junction nucleotides: 4. There are 14 residues in the CDR3. Partial CDR3 DNA: TGCGCCAGCAGCTTGCCTAGCGGGGCATATACG. Translation: CASSLPSGAYT. The entire CDR3 protein reads CASSLPSGAYTQYF. The full variable domain, in which reference TRBV5-1 and TRBJ2-3 provide the parts outside the CDR3, is KAGVTQTPRYLIKTRGQQVTLSCSPISGHRSVSWYQQTPGQGLQFLFEYFSETQRNKGNFPGRFSGRQFSNSRSEMNVSTLELGDSALYLCASSLPSGAYTQYFGPGTRLTVL.

As regards this clone: The read terminates 3 residues before the CDR3 end, so the remaining end is supplied by the germline J gene. The genes are TRBV28 and TRBJ1-2; D gene ambiguous. Germline values: CDR1 MDHEN, CDR2 SYDVKM. The V gene lost 7 bases and the J gene lost 3 bases, with 15 bases spanning the gap. The CDR3 sequence is 14 residues long. This CDR3 reads CASTEQFRHYGYTF. Incomplete CDR3 DNA: TGTGCCAGCACCGAACAGTTCCGACACTATGGC.

For this clone: The read is 3 residues too short to cover the CDR3 end, so that end is filled in from the germline J gene. The chain carries TRBV5-1 and TRBJ1-3; 9 positions agree with TRBD1. The CDR3 runs 15 residues. V was clipped by 8 bases and J by 4 bases; unmatched bases: 10. Germline-derived CDR1 and CDR2 are SGHRS and YFSETQ. The CDR3 sequence is CASTKTGGQGNTIYF. The covered CDR3 bases are TGCGCCAGTACTAAAACAGGGGGCCAGGGAAACACC.

On this clone itself: The read ends 3 residues before the CDR3 terminus; that terminus is restored from the germline J gene. The J gene is TRBJ1-6, the V gene TRBV7-2; D gene unclear. Germline V gives CDR1 SGHTA, CDR2 FQGNSA. This CDR3 has 15 amino acids. V lost 5 bases and J 9 bases, leaving 17 bases between the germline ends. The sequenced part of the CDR3 DNA is TGTGCCAGCAGCCCCTTTCGACATAAGGGTTCACCC. Amino acids: CASSPFRHKGSP. The full CDR3 protein reads CASSPFRHKGSPLHF.

Comments on this clone: The read halts 3 residues ahead of the CDR3 end, with the missing end drawn from the germline J gene. This chain uses TRBV9 with TRBJ1-1; 8 nucleotides align to TRBD1. Germline CDR1 and CDR2: SGDLS and YYNGEE. The V gene end was trimmed by 5 bases and the J gene end by 7 bases; junction bases not matched to a gene: 1. The CDR3 has 11 residues. CDR3 sequence reads: CASSGQGEAFF. The CDR3 bases that were read are TGTGCCAGCAGTGGACAGGGTGAA.

On this clone: The read stops 3 residues short of the end of the CDR3; the missing end is completed from the germline J gene. The J gene is TRBJ1-6, the V gene TRBV5-1, with a weak D call TRBD1 (6 bases). The V gene's germline CDR1 is SGHRS and CDR2 YFSETQ. The CDR3 length is 14 residues. Between the trimmed V and J ends, which lost 4 bases and 8 bases, there was a span of 13 bases. Incomplete CDR3 DNA: TGCGCCAGCAGCACAGGACAGCGTGATTCACCC. Amino acid sequence: CASSTGQRDSP. The full CDR3 is CASSTGQRDSPLHF.

With regard to this clone: The read terminates 3 residues ahead of where the CDR3 ends, so the germline J gene completes it. V is TRBV7-9 and J is TRBJ2-7; weak D call: TRBD2 (6 bases). V was shortened by 3 bases and J by 3 bases, with 12 bases between the two germline ends. The CDR3 is 14 residues long. CDR1 is SEHNR, CDR2 FQNEAQ, per germline (reference sequence). CDR3 protein: CASSLGGVDYEQYF. CDR3 DNA, as far as it was read: TGTGCCAGCAGCTTGGGCGGGGTTGACTACGAG.

Concerning this clone: The read ends 3 residues shy of where the CDR3 ends; the end is completed using the germline J gene. The V call is TRBV6-2 or TRBV6-3, the J call TRBJ2-3, with 7 nucleotides matching TRBD2. The CDR3 loop spans 16 amino acids. The V and J ends lost 2 bases and 0 bases, in that order; junction bases with no gene match: 5. The V gene's germline CDR1 is MNHEY and CDR2 SVGEGT. The sequenced CDR3 bases are TGTGCCAGCAGTTACCCTTTCGGGGGGAGCACAGATACG. Amino acids: CASSYPFGGSTDT. The complete CDR3 protein is CASSYPFGGSTDTQYF.

Concerning this clone itself: Sequencing ends 3 residues short of the CDR3 end; the germline J gene provides the rest. This sequence joins TRBV7-2 and TRBJ1-4, with 9 bases lining up with TRBD1. The germline CDR1 and CDR2 sequences are SGHTA and FQGNSA. Trimming at V came to 7 bases and at J to 8 bases, leaving 8 bases not matched to a gene. The CDR3 spans 14 residues. CDR3 loop: CASTKQGAGEKLFF. CDR3 bases read: TGTGCCAGCACCAAACAGGGGGCAGGGGAAAAA.

The CDR3: CASSGGQGGDSPLHF. The CDR3 bases that were read are TGTGCCAGCAGCGGCGGACAGGGAGGGGATTCACCC. The chain has TRBV9 and TRBJ1-6; 8 nucleotides align to TRBD1. Sequencing ends 3 residues short of the CDR3 end; the germline J gene provides the rest. Looked up from germline, CDR1 is SGDLS and CDR2 is YYNGEE. Trimming removed 3 bases from V and 8 bases from J; junction bases left unmatched: 7. The CDR3 has 15 amino acids. Variable domain in full (rest from reference TRBV9 and TRBJ1-6): DSGVTQTPKHLITATGQRVTLRCSPRSGDLSVYWYQQSLDQGLQFLIQYYNGEERAKGNILERFSAQQFPDLHSELNLSSLELGDSALYFCASSGGQGGDSPLHFGNGTRLTVT.

In the case of this clone: The read ends 3 residues before the CDR3 terminus; that terminus is restored from the germline J gene. The rearrangement links TRBV18 to TRBJ1-2, with 11 bases that match TRBD1. CDR1 and CDR2 from the germline V gene are KGHSH and LQKENI. The CDR3 is 16 amino acids. J gave up 4 bases and V 3 bases, and 7 bases lay outside the gene matches. The CDR3 sequence is CASSPSDRGRAYGYTF. CDR3 DNA (partial): TGTGCCAGCTCACCGTCGGACAGGGGGCGCGCCTATGGC.

About this clone itself: The CDR3 is cut off 3 residues early in the read; its end comes from the germline J gene. This chain connects TRBV7-6 to TRBJ2-3; D is ambiguous. Trimming removed 2 bases from V and 3 bases from J, with 3 bases in between. The CDR3 runs to 12 residues. In germline, CDR1 is SGHVS, CDR2 FNYEAQ. Incomplete CDR3 DNA: TGTGCCAGCAGCTTACAGACAGATACG. Protein: CASSLQTDT. The entire CDR3 sequence reads CASSLQTDTQYF.

About this clone: The read terminates 3 residues ahead of where the CDR3 ends, so the germline J gene completes it. The gene calls are TRBV5-1 and TRBJ2-3; 7 positions agree with TRBD1. Per germline, CDR1 SGHRS and CDR2 YFSETQ. V lost 8 bases to trimming and J lost 2 bases; unmatched junction nucleotides: 11. The CDR3 contains 15 residues. CDR3 protein: CASSSSGTDTDTQYF. The CDR3 bases that were read are TGCGCCAGTTCCAGCTCCGGGACAGACACAGATACG.

With regard to this clone: The missing CDR3 end, 3 residues past where the read stops, is filled in from the germline J gene. The chain is built from TRBV7-9 and TRBJ2-1, with no clear D. The germline CDR1 and CDR2 sequences are SEHNR and FQNEAQ (reference sequence). V lost 5 bases to trimming and J lost 3 bases, with 8 bases between them. The CDR3 covers 13 residues. The CDR3 bases that were read are TGTGCCAGCAGCCACAGCCTCTACAATGAG. It is translated as CASSHSLYNE. The complete CDR3 protein is CASSHSLYNEQFF. Full variable domain (missing parts from reference TRBV7-9 and TRBJ2-1): DTGVSQNPRHKITKRGQNVTFRCDPISEHNRLYWYRQTLGQGPEFLTYFQNEAQLEKSRLLSDRFSAERPKGSFSTLEIQRTEQGDSAMYLCASSHSLYNEQFFGPGTRLTVL.

With respect to this clone: The read ends 3 residues early relative to the CDR3; the germline J gene fills the gap. The chain has TRBV5-1 and TRBJ2-1; 8 positions match TRBD2. The CDR3 has 14 amino acids. Trimming at V came to 4 bases and at J to 8 bases, leaving 8 bases not matched to a gene. CDR1 SGHRS and CDR2 YFSETQ come from the germline V gene. The part of the CDR3 DNA that was read is TGCGCCAGCAGCCCCGGGGGGGGATACGATGAG. Protein: CASSPGGGYDE. The entire CDR3 protein reads CASSPGGGYDEQFF.